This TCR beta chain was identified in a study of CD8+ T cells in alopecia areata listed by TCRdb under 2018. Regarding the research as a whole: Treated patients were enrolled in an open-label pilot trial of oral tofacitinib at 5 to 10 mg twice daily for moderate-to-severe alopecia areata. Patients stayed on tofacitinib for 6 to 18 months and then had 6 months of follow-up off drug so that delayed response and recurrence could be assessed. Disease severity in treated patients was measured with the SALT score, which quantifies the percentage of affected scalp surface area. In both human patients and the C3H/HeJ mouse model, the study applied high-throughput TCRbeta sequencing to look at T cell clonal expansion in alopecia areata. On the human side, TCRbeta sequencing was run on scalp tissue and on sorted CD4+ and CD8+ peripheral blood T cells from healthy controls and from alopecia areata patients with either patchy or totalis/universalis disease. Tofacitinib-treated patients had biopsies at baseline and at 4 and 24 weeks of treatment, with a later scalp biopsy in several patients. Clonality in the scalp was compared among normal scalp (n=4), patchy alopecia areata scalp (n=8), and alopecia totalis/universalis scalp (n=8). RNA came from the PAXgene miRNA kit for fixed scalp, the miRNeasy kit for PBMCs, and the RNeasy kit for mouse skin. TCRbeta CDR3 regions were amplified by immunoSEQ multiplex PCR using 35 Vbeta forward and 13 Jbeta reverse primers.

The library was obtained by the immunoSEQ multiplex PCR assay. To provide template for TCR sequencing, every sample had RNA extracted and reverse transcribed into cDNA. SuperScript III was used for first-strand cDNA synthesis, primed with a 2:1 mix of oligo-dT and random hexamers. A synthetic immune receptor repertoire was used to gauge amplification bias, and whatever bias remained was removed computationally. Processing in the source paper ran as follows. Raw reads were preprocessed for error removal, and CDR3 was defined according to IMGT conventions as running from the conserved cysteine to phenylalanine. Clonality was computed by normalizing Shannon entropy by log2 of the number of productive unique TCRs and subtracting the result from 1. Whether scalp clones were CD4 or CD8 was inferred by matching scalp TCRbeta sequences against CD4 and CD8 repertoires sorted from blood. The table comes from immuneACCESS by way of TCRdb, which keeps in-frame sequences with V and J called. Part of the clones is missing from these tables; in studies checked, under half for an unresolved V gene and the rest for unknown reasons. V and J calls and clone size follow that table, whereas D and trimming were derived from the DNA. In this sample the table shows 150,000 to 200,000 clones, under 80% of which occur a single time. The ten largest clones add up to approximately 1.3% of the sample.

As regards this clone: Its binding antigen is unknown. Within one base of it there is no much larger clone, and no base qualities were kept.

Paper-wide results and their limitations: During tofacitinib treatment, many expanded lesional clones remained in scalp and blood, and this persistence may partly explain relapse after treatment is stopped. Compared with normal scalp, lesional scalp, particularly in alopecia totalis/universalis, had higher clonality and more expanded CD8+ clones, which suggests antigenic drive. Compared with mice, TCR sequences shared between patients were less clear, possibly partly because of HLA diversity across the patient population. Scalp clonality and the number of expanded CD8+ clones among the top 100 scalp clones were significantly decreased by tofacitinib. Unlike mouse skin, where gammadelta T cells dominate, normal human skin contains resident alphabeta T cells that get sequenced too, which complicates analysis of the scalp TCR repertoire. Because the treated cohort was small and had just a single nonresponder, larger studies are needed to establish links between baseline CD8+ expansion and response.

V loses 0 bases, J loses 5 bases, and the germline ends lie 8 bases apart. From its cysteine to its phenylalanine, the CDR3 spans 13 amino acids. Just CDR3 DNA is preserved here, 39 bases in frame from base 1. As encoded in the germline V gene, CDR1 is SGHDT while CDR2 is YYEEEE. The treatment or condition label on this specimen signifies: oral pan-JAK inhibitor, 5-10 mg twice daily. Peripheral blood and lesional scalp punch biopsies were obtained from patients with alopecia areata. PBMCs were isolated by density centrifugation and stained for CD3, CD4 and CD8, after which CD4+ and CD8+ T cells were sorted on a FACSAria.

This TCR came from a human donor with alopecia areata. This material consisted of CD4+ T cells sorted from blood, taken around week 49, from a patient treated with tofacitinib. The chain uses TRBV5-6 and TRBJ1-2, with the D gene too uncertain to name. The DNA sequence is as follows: TGTGCCAGCAGCTTGGAGGACGGTTATGGCTACACCTTC. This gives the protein CASSLEDGYGYTF. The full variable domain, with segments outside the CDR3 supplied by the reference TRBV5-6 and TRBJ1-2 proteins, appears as DAGVTQSPTHLIKTRGQQVTLRCSPKSGHDTVSWYQQALGQGPQFIFQYYEEEERQRGNFPDRFSGHQFPNYSSELNVNALLLGDSALYLCASSLEDGYGYTFGSGTRLTVV.